These 29 T cell receptor beta chains were sequenced from one sample in a study of regulatory T cells in long-lasting Graves disease. The time point: newly diagnosed GD, antithyroid drugs for less than 3 months. PBMC RNA was the source of the TCR library. Arm-PCR with iRepertoire HTBI primers amplified the CDR3 regions for these TCR beta libraries. TCRdb analysed the multiplex PCR reads with MiXCR anew, one entry per CDR3 protein. Of approximately 400,000 distinct CDR3 sequences in the sample, roughly a sixth are singletons; the top ten hold over 20%. The sample here was peripheral blood mononuclear cells (PBMCs), taken at new diagnosis, from a patient treated with antithyroid drugs. The receptors shown here come from a female donor with Graves disease.

The chain employs TRBV30 and TRBJ1-2, with 11 bases identical to TRBD1. This CDR3 is built from 14 residues. Trimming cost V 8 bases and J 4 bases; bases outside gene matches: 9. Germline V gene lookup returns CDR1 GTSNPN and CDR2 SVGIG (reference sequence). The CDR3 bases are TGTGCCCGCGAACGGGACAGGGGGTCCTATGGCTACACCTTC. Protein product: CARERDRGSYGYTF.

This clonotype was observed at least ten times. One junction end disagrees with the germline gene, perhaps due to a read error. The chain combines TRBV30 with TRBJ2-5; 14 nucleotides match TRBD2. The germline V gene encodes CDR1 GTSNPN and CDR2 SVGIG (reference sequence). The CDR3 consists of 13 residues. CDR3 nucleotide sequence: TGTGCCTCTACCCGGACTAGCGGGAGGTGGCCTAGTTTC. Protein sequence: CASTRTSGRWPSF.

This clonotype was counted at least ten times. V gene TRBV29-1 combines with J gene TRBJ2-1; the D is unclear. The CDR3 length is 15 residues. The V and J ends lost 7 bases and 0 bases respectively, with 16 bases between them. Germline CDR1 SQVTM, CDR2 ANQGSEA. In nucleotides, the CDR3 is TGCAGCGCCGGACGGAGTTCTGGCTCCTACAATGAGCAGTTCTTC. Amino acids: CSAGRSSGSYNEQFF.

This clonotype was observed at least ten times. The rearrangement uses TRBV12-3 or TRBV12-4 and TRBJ2-3; TRBD1 matches at 9 bases. Trimming at V came to 5 bases and at J to 3 bases, leaving 6 bases not matched to a gene. The CDR3 runs to 15 residues. This chain's CDR3 is CASSPTGGWTDTQYF. The CDR3 DNA reads as TGTGCCAGCAGTCCGACAGGGGGGTGGACAGATACGCAGTATTTT.

V is TRBV10-1 and J is TRBJ2-1; 12 positions match TRBD2. Germline loops: CDR1 WNHNN, CDR2 SYGVQD (reference sequence). This CDR3 has 14 residues. Trimming cost V 4 bases and J 7 bases; bases outside gene matches: 2. CDR3 amino acids: CASSAGTSGNEQFF. Written as DNA, the CDR3 is TGCGCCAGCAGTGCGGGGACTAGCGGGAATGAGCAGTTCTTC.

Ten or more counts support this clonotype. Germline is not matched at one junction end, which may reflect a read error. The chain combines TRBV28 with TRBJ2-2; D is unclear. In germline, CDR1 is MDHEN, CDR2 SYDVKM. This CDR3 is built from 13 residues. This chain's CDR3 is CASSPHFTRELFF. Here the CDR3 DNA reads TGTGCCAGCAGTCCCCACTTCACCCGGGAGCTGTTTTTT.

The chain recombines TRBV12-5 with TRBJ1-1; the match to TRBD1 covers 7 bases. This CDR3 contains 15 residues. Unmatched junction bases numbered 6, after V lost 0 bases and J lost 5 bases. Germline CDR1 and CDR2: LGHNT and FRNRAP. The DNA for the CDR3 is TGTGCTAGTGGTTTGGTATTGACAGGGCGTACTGAAGCTTTCTTT. Its protein product is CASGLVLTGRTEAFF.

This clonotype was seen at least ten times. J is TRBJ1-3 and V is TRBV2, with D possibly being TRBD1 (5 bases). The CDR3 contains 14 residues. V gave up 3 bases and J gave up 2 bases, with 8 bases separating them. From germline, CDR1 is SNHLY and CDR2 FYNNEI. CDR3 loop: CASSEMTAGNTIYF. CDR3 DNA sequence: TGTGCCAGCAGTGAGATGACAGCTGGAAACACCATATATTTT.

In this sample, this clonotype turned up many times. The chain couples TRBV27 to TRBJ1-1, with D hard to call. The CDR3 covers 17 residues. Trimming left V 3 bases short and J 2 bases short, with 19 bases between. CDR1 and CDR2 from the germline V gene are MNHEY and SMNVEV (reference sequence). CDR3 region: CASSFLSFGSTNTEAFF. The CDR3 DNA follows: TGTGCCAGCAGTTTTTTGTCTTTCGGGTCAACTAACACTGAAGCTTTCTTT.

This clonotype has a count of ten or more. This rearrangement joins TRBV11-2 to TRBJ1-3, with D possibly being TRBD1 (5 bases). Germline V gene lookup returns CDR1 SGHAT and CDR2 FQNNGV. V was pared by 3 bases and J by 0 bases, with 18 bases between. CDR3 length: 18 amino acids. CDR3 residues: CASSFQLLTELSGNTIYF. The CDR3 DNA reads TGTGCCAGCAGCTTCCAACTTCTGACAGAACTCTCTGGAAACACCATATATTTT.

This clonotype came up many times. The chain carries TRBV12-5 and TRBJ1-2, with D perhaps matching TRBD1 (5 bases). Trimming stripped 1 base from V and 4 bases from J, with 7 bases between. The CDR3 spans 13 residues. Germline V CDR1 and CDR2: LGHNT, FRNRAP. In DNA, the CDR3 is TGTGCTAGTGGTTTGGACAGGCCCTATGGCTACACCTTC. Its translation: CASGLDRPYGYTF.

This clonotype was detected only a few times. This sequence joins TRBV19 and TRBJ2-2; TRBD2 matches at 8 bases. After removal of 6 bases from V and 3 bases from J, the junction contained 3 bases not matched to a gene. CDR1 LNHDA and CDR2 SQIVND come from the germline V gene (reference sequence). This CDR3 is 14 amino acids long. The DNA for the CDR3 is TGTGCCAGTAGCCCGGGACTAGACACCGGGGAGCTGTTTTTT. Protein: CASSPGLDTGELFF.

There are many counts of this clonotype. The chain couples TRBV5-6 to TRBJ2-5; no clear D. Germline V gene sequence: CDR1 SGHDT, CDR2 YYEEEE. The CDR3 runs to 13 residues. V shed 3 bases and J shed 0 bases, with 6 bases lying between them. The CDR3 protein is CASSSQNQETQYF. CDR3 in DNA: TGTGCCAGCAGCTCACAAAACCAAGAGACCCAGTACTTC.

This rearrangement joins TRBV30 to TRBJ1-1, with unresolved D. This CDR3 comprises 12 residues. Germline V gives CDR1 GTSNPN, CDR2 SVGIG (reference sequence). V was trimmed by 2 bases and J by 1 base, leaving 5 bases between them. CDR3 protein: CAWSMTNTEAFF. The CDR3 nucleotides read TGTGCCTGGAGTATGACGAACACTGAAGCTTTCTTT.

At least ten counts were recorded for this clonotype. The chain recombines TRBV5-1 with TRBJ1-1; D is possibly TRBD1 (5 bases). Germline-derived CDR1 and CDR2 are SGHRS and YFSETQ. There are 14 residues in the CDR3. V was cut by 0 bases and J by 9 bases, with 15 bases left in between. As DNA, the CDR3 is TGCGCCAGCAGCTTGGCCGTTGGAGGGGCGCAAGCTTTCTTT. Protein product: CASSLAVGGAQAFF.

The sample holds many counts of this clonotype. This may arise from a read error, as a much more abundant clone is one base away. The chain is built from TRBV6-1 and TRBJ2-3; 11 bases fit TRBD2. CDR3 size: 15 residues. CDR1 is MNHNS, CDR2 SASEGT, per germline. The junction had 3 bases not matched to a gene; V was cut back by 6 bases and J by 1 base. The CDR3 loop reads CASSQLAGGTDTQYF. The DNA for the CDR3 is TGTGCCAGCAGCCAACTAGCGGGAGGCACAGATACGCAGTATTTT.

This rearrangement joins TRBV28 to TRBJ2-7; the D is unclear. V was clipped by 4 bases and J by 0 bases, with 10 bases between them. The germline gives CDR1 MDHEN, CDR2 SYDVKM. There are 14 residues in the CDR3. The CDR3: CASSSPASSYEQYF. In nucleotides, the CDR3 is TGTGCCAGCAGTTCCCCCGCCAGCTCCTACGAGCAGTACTTC. The full variable domain, with the rest looked up from reference TRBV28 and TRBJ2-7, is DVKVTQSSRYLVKRTGEKVFLECVQDMDHENMFWYRQDPGLGLRLIYFSYDVKMKEKGDIPEGYSVSREKKERFSLILESASTNQTSMYLCASSSPASSYEQYFGPGTRLTVT.

This clonotype has a handful of counts. V and J are TRBV7-2 and TRBJ2-2, with 12 bases lining up with TRBD2. V lost 7 bases and J lost 5; bases outside the gene matches: 8. Germline CDR1 is SGHTA and CDR2 is FQGNSA. The CDR3 is 16 residues long. The CDR3 DNA reads TGTGCCAGCAAAGCCCTAGCGGGGGGGGGAACCGGGGAGCTGTTTTTT. Protein product: CASKALAGGGTGELFF. Filled out from reference TRBV7-2 and TRBJ2-2, the complete variable domain reads GAGVSQSPSNKVTEKGKDVELRCDPISGHTALYWYRQSLGQGLEFLIYFQGNSAPDKSGLPSDRFSAERTGGSVSTLTIQRTQQEDSAVYLCASKALAGGGTGELFFGEGSRLTVL.

This clonotype was detected many times. The genes are TRBV5-4 and TRBJ1-5; no clear D. This CDR3 is built from 14 residues. V was cut by 2 bases and J by 5 bases, with 11 bases left in between. Germline V lookup: CDR1 SGHNT, CDR2 YYREEE (reference sequence). The chain's CDR3 is CASSFAGIHQPQHF. CDR3 nucleotide sequence: TGTGCCAGCAGCTTCGCCGGGATCCATCAGCCCCAGCATTTT.

This clonotype was seen at least ten times. V usage is TRBV10-3 and J usage is TRBJ2-7; D is uncertain. Germline-derived CDR1 and CDR2 are ENHRY and SYGVKD. There are 15 residues in the CDR3. Trimming stripped 2 bases from V and 1 base from J, with 12 bases between. Written as DNA, the CDR3 is TGTGCCATCAGTGAGGCAGGCCGGAGTTCCTACGAGCAGTACTTC. Translation: CAISEAGRSSYEQYF.

This clonotype was seen many times. This chain joins TRBV5-1 and TRBJ1-6; 7 bases map to TRBD1. CDR1 and CDR2 (germline): SGHRS, YFSETQ. Trimming removed 2 bases from V and 2 bases from J; junction bases left unmatched: 7. The CDR3 runs 17 residues. The CDR3 loop reads CASSFDRVCAYNSPLHF. DNA of the CDR3: TGCGCCAGCAGCTTCGACAGGGTGTGCGCCTATAATTCACCCCTCCACTTT.

Ten or more counts support this clonotype. The gene calls are TRBV7-2 and TRBJ2-2; TRBD1 is a possible D gene (5 bases). Trimming cost V 5 bases and J 5 bases, with 12 bases left between them. The CDR3 totals 14 residues. Germline CDR1 and CDR2: SGHTA and FQGNSA. CDR3 DNA: TGTGCCAGCAGCGCGAAGAGACAGACCGGGGAGCTGTTTTTT. Its translation: CASSAKRQTGELFF. The whole variable domain, remainder taken from reference TRBV7-2 and TRBJ2-2, is GAGVSQSPSNKVTEKGKDVELRCDPISGHTALYWYRQSLGQGLEFLIYFQGNSAPDKSGLPSDRFSAERTGGSVSTLTIQRTQQEDSAVYLCASSAKRQTGELFFGEGSRLTVL.

This clonotype was seen a handful of times. The rearrangement uses TRBV25-1 and TRBJ1-2; unclear D gene. This CDR3 spans 13 amino acids. Germline assignment: CDR1 MGHDK and CDR2 SYGVNS. Trimming took off 5 bases at V and 4 bases at J, with 11 bases between the two ends. The CDR3 bases are TGTGCCAGCAGTCAGGCGTGGGGCTATGGCTACACCTTC. This codes for CASSQAWGYGYTF.

This clonotype was counted ten times or more. V gene TRBV29-1 combines with J gene TRBJ1-1, with 7 bases aligning to TRBD1. The CDR3 has 10 amino acids. The junction had 1 base not matched to a gene; V was cut back by 1 base and J by 11 bases. Germline V gives CDR1 SQVTM, CDR2 ANQGSEA. Here the CDR3 reads CSVEAGGAFF. CDR3 nucleotide sequence: TGCAGCGTTGAAGCAGGGGGGGCTTTCTTT.

This clonotype showed up many times. The rearrangement joins TRBV20-1 to TRBJ2-1; D is unresolved. Germline CDR1 DFQATT, CDR2 SNEGSKA (reference sequence). The CDR3 has 16 amino acids. Trimming removed 1 base from V and 0 bases from J, with 13 bases in between. The CDR3 sequence: CSARVLRHNSYNEQFF. In DNA, the CDR3 is TGCAGTGCTAGAGTGTTGAGACATAACTCCTACAATGAGCAGTTCTTC.

This chain uses TRBV4-2 with TRBJ2-7; 7 bases are a match to TRBD2. Trimming at V came to 0 bases and at J to 0 bases, leaving 2 bases not matched to a gene. This CDR3 comprises 15 residues. CDR1 LGHNA and CDR2 YNFKEQ come from the germline V gene. The CDR3 spells CASSQDWEGSYEQYF. The CDR3 nucleotides are TGTGCCAGCAGCCAAGATTGGGAGGGCTCCTACGAGCAGTACTTC.

The sample holds many counts of this clonotype. The chain uses TRBV30 and TRBJ2-3; 9 nucleotides match TRBD2. Trimming cost V 3 bases and J 0 bases; bases outside gene matches: 1. Per the germline V gene, CDR1 is GTSNPN and CDR2 is SVGIG (reference sequence). The CDR3 contains 14 residues. The CDR3 loop is CAWRLAGSTDTQYF. CDR3 in DNA: TGTGCCTGGAGGCTAGCGGGAAGCACAGATACGCAGTATTTT.

Turning to this clonotype: A read error may be the cause here, since a much bigger clone is one base away. The missing conserved phenylalanine or tryptophan at the end of this CDR3 makes a read error likely. V is TRBV7-9 and J is TRBJ2-5; 8 positions match TRBD2. The CDR3 has 17 amino acids. The germline V gene has CDR1 SEHNR and CDR2 FQNEAQ (reference sequence). V was clipped by 1 base and J by 6 bases; unmatched bases: 13. The CDR3 sequence: CASSLVTSSGGLKTQYY. As DNA, the CDR3 is TGTGCCAGCAGCTTAGTGACTAGTTCGGGAGGGTTGAAGACCCAGTACTAC.

This clonotype was seen only a few times. The genes are TRBV6-1 and TRBJ1-4; 8 bases fit TRBD1. There are 15 residues in the CDR3. The V segment lost 6 bases and the J segment 9 bases; nucleotides outside the gene matches: 12. From germline, CDR1 is MNHNS and CDR2 SASEGT. CDR3 sequence reads: CASRTDRGDAQKLFF. The CDR3 coding sequence is TGTGCCAGCAGGACCGACAGGGGAGACGCACAAAAACTGTTTTTT.